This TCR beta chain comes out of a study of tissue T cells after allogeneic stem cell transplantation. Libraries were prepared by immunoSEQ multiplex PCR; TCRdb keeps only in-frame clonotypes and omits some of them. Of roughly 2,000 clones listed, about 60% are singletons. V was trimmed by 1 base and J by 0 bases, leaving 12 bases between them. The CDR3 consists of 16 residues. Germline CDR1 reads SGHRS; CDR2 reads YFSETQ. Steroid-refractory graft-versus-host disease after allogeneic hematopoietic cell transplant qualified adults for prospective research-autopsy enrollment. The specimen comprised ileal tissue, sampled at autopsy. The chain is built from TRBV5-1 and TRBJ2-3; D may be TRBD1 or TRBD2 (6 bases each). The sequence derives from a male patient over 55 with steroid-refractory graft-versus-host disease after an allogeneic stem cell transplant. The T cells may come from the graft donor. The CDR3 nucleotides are TGCGCCAGCAGCTTGTTTGGAGGGGGTAGCACAGATACGCAGTATTTT. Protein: CASSLFGGGSTDTQYF.